This T cell receptor beta chain derives from a study of a mutant IDH1 vaccine in newly diagnosed glioma. Study overall: Treated patients had a mean age of roughly 44 years and a sex split that was around 60% male and 37.5% female.

Assay: immunoSEQ multiplex PCR; the TCRdb copy retains only in-frame clones and omits some. The sample lists about 60,000 clones, 75% to 85% occurring once. The time point: week 35, safety follow-up. A single vaccine dose contained 300 ug of mutant IDH1 20-mer peptide, and topical imiquimod was used with it. Details on this clone: Its antigen is unidentified.

J lost 1 base, V lost 5 bases, and 9 bases had no gene match. Germline CDR1 is SGHTA and CDR2 is FQGNSA. The CDR3 contains 16 residues. The V call is TRBV7-2, the J call TRBJ2-7, with 9 bases aligning to TRBD1. Sequences were derived from PBMCs, sampled from a glioma patient whose treatment included an IDH1 peptide vaccine. The sequence derives from a man between 35 and 55 years old with glioma. The CDR3 DNA is TGTGCCAGCAGCCTTGATACCGGGACAGGGTCCTACGAGCAGTACTTC. Translated: CASSLDTGTGSYEQYF.